The 14 T cell receptor beta chains below were found in one sample sequenced in a study of metastatic and nonmetastatic thyroid tumors. TCRdb reprocessed the PCR reads via MiXCR. The data contain 13,000 or so clones, 25% to 35% of them seen just once; the ten biggest clones take up approximately 12%. No patient received treatment before thyroid surgery. Sequences were obtained from tumor tissue. The receptors derive from a female donor with papillary thyroid cancer or a benign thyroid nodule (not recorded which). Some clones in this sample may be carry-over from other donors' samples.

The CDR3 spells CASSLEGTGNYGYTF. In DNA, the CDR3 is TGTGCCAGCAGCTTAGAGGGCACCGGCAACTATGGCTACACCTTC. The chain joins TRBV11-2 to TRBJ1-2; no clear D. Germline V gene data show CDR1 as SGHAT and CDR2 as FQNNGV. This CDR3 spans 15 amino acids. Trimming stripped 0 bases from V and 2 bases from J, with 10 bases between.

This clone showed up just a few times. An end of the junction does not agree with germline; a read error may underlie this. This chain links TRBV28 with TRBJ2-7; D remains ambiguous. Germline CDR1 MDHEN, CDR2 SYDVKM. This CDR3 spans 13 amino acids. CDR3 residues: CASSPHDGYEHYF. For the CDR3, the DNA is TGTGCCAGCAGCCCCCATGACGGGTACGAGCATTACTTC. The full variable domain, completed using reference TRBV28 and TRBJ2-7, is DVKVTQSSRYLVKRTGEKVFLECVQDMDHENMFWYRQDPGLGLRLIYFSYDVKMKEKGDIPEGYSVSREKKERFSLILESASTNQTSMYLCASSPHDGYEHYFGPGTRLTVT.

To note about this clone: The junction departs from germline at one end; a sequencing error may be responsible. The V gene is TRBV6-1, the J gene TRBJ1-4, with D unclear. The CDR3 length is 14 residues. From germline, CDR1 is MNHNS and CDR2 SASEGT. For the CDR3, the DNA is TGTGTCAGCAGTGAAGCTCCGGGTACGGAAAAACTGTTTTTT. Its translation is CVSSEAPGTEKLFF.

This clone turned up a few times. The junction departs from the called germline gene at one end, perhaps through a read error. The V and J genes are TRBV6-1 and TRBJ1-5; unclear D gene. CDR3 length: 14 residues. The germline gives CDR1 MNHNS, CDR2 SASEGT. The CDR3 region is CASSGIYSNHPQHF. The DNA for the CDR3 is TGTGCCAGCAGTGGGATTTATAGCAATCATCCCCAGCATTTT.

This clone has a count of ten or more. V usage is TRBV7-3 and J usage is TRBJ2-3; 8 bases agree with TRBD1. V dropped 5 bases and J dropped 3; count of bases not matched to a gene: 7. Germline values: CDR1 SGHTA, CDR2 FQGTGA. The CDR3 has 15 residues. CDR3 in amino acids: CASSGGQGWTDTQYF. The CDR3, as DNA: TGTGCCAGCAGCGGCGGACAGGGTTGGACAGATACGCAGTATTTT.

This clone was seen a handful of times. The chain is built from TRBV27 and TRBJ2-7, with D uncertain. The V and J ends lost 0 bases and 8 bases respectively, with 11 bases between them. Germline values: CDR1 MNHEY, CDR2 SMNVEV (reference sequence). The CDR3 contains 13 residues. Here the CDR3 reads CASSLSLGLKQYF. CDR3 coding DNA: TGTGCCAGCAGTTTATCCCTAGGATTAAAGCAGTACTTC.

This chain joins TRBV28 and TRBJ1-6; D unclear. Germline CDR1 MDHEN, CDR2 SYDVKM. The CDR3 is 13 amino acids. V was clipped by 3 bases and J by 7 bases, with 7 bases between them. The CDR3 here is CASSFSGNSPLHF. Written as DNA, the CDR3 is TGTGCCAGCAGTTTCTCCGGGAATTCACCCCTCCACTTT.

This chain joins TRBV20-1 and TRBJ1-6; possibly TRBD1 for D (5 bases). Trimming shortened V by 3 bases and J by 10 bases, and 19 bases separated the two germline ends. The CDR3 loop spans 15 amino acids. CDR1 and CDR2 from the germline V gene are DFQATT and SNEGSKA (reference sequence). The CDR3, as DNA: TGCAGTGCTAGTCCCCTAGGGGTAGCGGGCTCACCCCTCCACTTT. This gives the protein CSASPLGVAGSPLHF.

This clone came up many times. A single base separates this from a much larger clone, so it may be a read error. V usage is TRBV7-9 and J usage is TRBJ1-1; maybe TRBD1 (5 bases). Germline CDR1 reads SEHNR; CDR2 reads FQNEAQ (reference sequence). This CDR3 comprises 11 residues. Trimming removed 11 bases at V and 6 bases at J, with 13 bases between. The CDR3 reads CACNQGSEAFF. As DNA, the CDR3 is TGTGCCTGCAACCAGGGCTCTGAAGCTTTCTTT. Full variable domain (outside the CDR3, taken from reference TRBV7-9 and TRBJ1-1): DTGVSQNPRHKITKRGQNVTFRCDPISEHNRLYWYRQTLGQGPEFLTYFQNEAQLEKSRLLSDRFSAERPKGSFSTLEIQRTEQGDSAMYLCACNQGSEAFFGQGTRLTVV.

This clone counts as medium-sized (0.01 to 0.1%). The chain joins TRBV5-1 to TRBJ1-2; D not certain. The CDR3 has 15 amino acids. CDR1 is SGHRS and CDR2 is YFSETQ in the germline V gene. The germline V and J ends were trimmed by 1 base and 4 bases, with 14 bases remaining between them. The CDR3 sequence is CASSLFSAGGYGYTF. CDR3 nucleotides: TGCGCCAGCAGCTTGTTCTCGGCAGGAGGCTATGGCTACACCTTC. The full variable domain, in which reference TRBV5-1 and TRBJ1-2 provide the parts outside the CDR3, is KAGVTQTPRYLIKTRGQQVTLSCSPISGHRSVSWYQQTPGQGLQFLFEYFSETQRNKGNFPGRFSGRQFSNSRSEMNVSTLELGDSALYLCASSLFSAGGYGYTFGSGTRLTVV.

At least ten counts were recorded for this clone. CDR3 residues: CASSPFGPGRYNEQFF. CDR3 nucleotide sequence: TGTGCCAGCAGCCCGTTCGGCCCGGGGAGATACAATGAGCAGTTCTTC. The chain recombines TRBV7-6 with TRBJ2-1; D is perhaps TRBD2 (5 bases). The V gene's germline CDR1 is SGHVS and CDR2 FNYEAQ. V was trimmed by 5 bases and J by 4 bases, leaving 18 bases between them. This CDR3 contains 16 residues.

This clone is labeled as medium-sized. V gene TRBV10-3 combines with J gene TRBJ2-7; 9 bases fit TRBD1. The CDR3 consists of 16 residues. Unmatched junction bases numbered 9, after V lost 4 bases and J lost 2 bases. Germline CDR1 ENHRY, CDR2 SYGVKD. CDR3 in DNA: TGTGCCATCAGTGTGGGGGGGGGGACAGGGACCTACGAGCAGTACTTC. Translating gives CAISVGGGTGTYEQYF.

This clone is medium-sized by share. The rearrangement joins TRBV4-1 to TRBJ2-7, with no clear D. Germline CDR1 is MGHRA and CDR2 is YSYEKL. Trimming removed 0 bases at V and 3 bases at J, with 12 bases between. The CDR3 runs to 15 residues. The CDR3 region is CASSQERRTFYEQYF. In DNA form, the CDR3 reads TGCGCCAGCAGCCAAGAAAGGCGGACCTTCTACGAGCAGTACTTC.

The chain uses TRBV20-1 and TRBJ2-1, with D unresolved. The germline V gene encodes CDR1 DFQATT and CDR2 SNEGSKA (reference sequence). Trimming removed 1 base at V and 10 bases at J, with 8 bases between. The CDR3 length is 11 residues. The CDR3 DNA reads as TGCAGTGCTAGAGCGGGTAGAGAGCAGTTCTTC. Translating it yields CSARAGREQFF.